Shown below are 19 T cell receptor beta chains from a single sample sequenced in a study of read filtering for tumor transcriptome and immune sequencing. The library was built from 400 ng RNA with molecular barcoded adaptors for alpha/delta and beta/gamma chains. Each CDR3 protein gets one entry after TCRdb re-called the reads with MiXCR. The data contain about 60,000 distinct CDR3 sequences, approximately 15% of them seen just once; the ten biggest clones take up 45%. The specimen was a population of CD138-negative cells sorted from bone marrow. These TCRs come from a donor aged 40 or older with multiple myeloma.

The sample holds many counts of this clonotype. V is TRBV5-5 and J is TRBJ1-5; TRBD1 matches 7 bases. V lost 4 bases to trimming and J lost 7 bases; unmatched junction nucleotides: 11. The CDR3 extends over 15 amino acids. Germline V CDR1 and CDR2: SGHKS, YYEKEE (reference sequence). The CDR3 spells CASSAPGGAHQPQHF. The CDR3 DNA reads TGTGCCAGCAGCGCCCCAGGGGGGGCCCACCAGCCCCAGCATTTT.

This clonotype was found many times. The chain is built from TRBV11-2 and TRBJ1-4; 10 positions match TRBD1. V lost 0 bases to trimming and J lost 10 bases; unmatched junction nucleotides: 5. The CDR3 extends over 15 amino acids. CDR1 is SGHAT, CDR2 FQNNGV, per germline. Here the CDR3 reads CASSLDSRTGGKLFF. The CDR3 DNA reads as TGTGCCAGCAGCTTAGATTCCCGGACAGGGGGAAAACTGTTTTTT. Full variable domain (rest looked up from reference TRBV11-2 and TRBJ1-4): EAGVAQSPRYKIIEKRQSVAFWCNPISGHATLYWYQQILGQGPKLLIQFQNNGVVDDSQLPKDRFSAERLKGVDSTLKIQPAKLEDSAVYLCASSLDSRTGGKLFFGSGTQLSVL.

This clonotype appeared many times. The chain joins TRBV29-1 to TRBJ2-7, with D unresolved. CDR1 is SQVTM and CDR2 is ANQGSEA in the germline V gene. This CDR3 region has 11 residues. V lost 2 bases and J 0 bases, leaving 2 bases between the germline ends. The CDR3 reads CSVESSYEQYF. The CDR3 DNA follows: TGCAGCGTTGAAAGCTCCTACGAGCAGTACTTC.

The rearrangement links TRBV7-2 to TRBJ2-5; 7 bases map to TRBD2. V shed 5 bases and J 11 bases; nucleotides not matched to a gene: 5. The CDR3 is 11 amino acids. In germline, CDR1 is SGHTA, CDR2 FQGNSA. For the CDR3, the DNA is TGTGCCAGCAGCCAGGGAGGGTTGCAGTACTTC. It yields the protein CASSQGGLQYF.

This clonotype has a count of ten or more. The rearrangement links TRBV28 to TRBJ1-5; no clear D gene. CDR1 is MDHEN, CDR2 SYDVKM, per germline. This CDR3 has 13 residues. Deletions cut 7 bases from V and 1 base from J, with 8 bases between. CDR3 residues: CASTVYSNQPQHF. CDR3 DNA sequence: TGTGCCAGCACCGTCTACAGCAATCAGCCCCAGCATTTT.

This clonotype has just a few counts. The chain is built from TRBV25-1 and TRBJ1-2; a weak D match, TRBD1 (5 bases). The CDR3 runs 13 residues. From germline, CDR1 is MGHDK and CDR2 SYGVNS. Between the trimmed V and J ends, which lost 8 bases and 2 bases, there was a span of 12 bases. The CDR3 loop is CASLQTENYGYTF. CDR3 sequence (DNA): TGTGCCAGCCTCCAGACAGAGAACTATGGCTACACCTTC.

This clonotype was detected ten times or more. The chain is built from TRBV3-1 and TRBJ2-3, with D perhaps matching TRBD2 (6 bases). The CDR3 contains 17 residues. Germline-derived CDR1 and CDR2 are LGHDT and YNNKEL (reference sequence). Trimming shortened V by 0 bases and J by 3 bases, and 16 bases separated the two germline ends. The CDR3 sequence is CASSQDLSGRSTDTQYF. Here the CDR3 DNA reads TGTGCCAGCAGCCAAGACCTGTCAGGGAGGTCGACAGATACGCAGTATTTT.

The CDR3 nucleotides are TGCAGTGCTAGAGGGAGCCCGGCTAGCGGGAGGTGGAATGAGCAGTTCTTC. Its protein is CSARGSPASGRWNEQFF. This chain uses TRBV20-1 with TRBJ2-1; 11 bases line up with TRBD2. The CDR3 loop spans 17 amino acids. Germline CDR1 DFQATT, CDR2 SNEGSKA (reference sequence). With V trimmed by 1 base and J by 7 bases, 12 bases remained unmatched.

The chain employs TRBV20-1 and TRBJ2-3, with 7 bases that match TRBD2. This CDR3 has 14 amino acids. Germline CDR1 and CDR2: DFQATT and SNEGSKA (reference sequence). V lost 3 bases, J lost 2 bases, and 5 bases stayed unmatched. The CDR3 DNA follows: TGCAGTGCTAGGGGAGGGGTTGCCACAGATACGCAGTATTTT. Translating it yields CSARGGVATDTQYF.

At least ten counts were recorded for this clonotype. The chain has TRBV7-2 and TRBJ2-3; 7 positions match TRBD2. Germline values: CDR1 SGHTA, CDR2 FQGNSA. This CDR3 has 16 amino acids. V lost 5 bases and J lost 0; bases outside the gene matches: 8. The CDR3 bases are TGTGCCAGCAGCGTCTCTAGCGGACTTAGCACAGATACGCAGTATTTT. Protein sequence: CASSVSSGLSTDTQYF.

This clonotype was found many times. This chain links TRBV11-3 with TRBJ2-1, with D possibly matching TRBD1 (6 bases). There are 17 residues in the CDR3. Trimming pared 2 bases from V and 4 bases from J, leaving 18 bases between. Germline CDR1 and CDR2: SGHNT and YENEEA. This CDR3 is CASSLSGWTEKYNEQFF. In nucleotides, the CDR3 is TGTGCCAGCAGCTTATCCGGTTGGACAGAGAAGTACAATGAGCAGTTCTTC.

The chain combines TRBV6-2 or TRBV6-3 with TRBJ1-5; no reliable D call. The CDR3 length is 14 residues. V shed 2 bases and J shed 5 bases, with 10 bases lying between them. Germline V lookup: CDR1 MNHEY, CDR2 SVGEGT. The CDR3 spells CASSYAGGDQPQHF. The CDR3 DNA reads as TGTGCCAGCAGTTACGCGGGTGGCGATCAGCCCCAGCATTTT.

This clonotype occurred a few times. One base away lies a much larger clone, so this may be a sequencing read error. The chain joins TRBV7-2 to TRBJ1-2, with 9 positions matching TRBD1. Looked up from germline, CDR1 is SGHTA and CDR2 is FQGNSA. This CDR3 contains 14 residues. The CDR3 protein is CASSPAGQGYGSTF. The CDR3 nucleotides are TGTGCCAGCAGCCCAGCGGGACAGGGATATGGCTCCACCTTC.

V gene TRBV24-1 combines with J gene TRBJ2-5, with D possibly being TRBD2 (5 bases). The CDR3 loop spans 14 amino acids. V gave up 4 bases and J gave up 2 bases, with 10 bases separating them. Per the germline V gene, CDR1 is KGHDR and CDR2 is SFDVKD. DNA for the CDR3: TGTGCCACCAGTGAGTTAACGGGACAAGAGACCCAGTACTTC. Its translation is CATSELTGQETQYF.

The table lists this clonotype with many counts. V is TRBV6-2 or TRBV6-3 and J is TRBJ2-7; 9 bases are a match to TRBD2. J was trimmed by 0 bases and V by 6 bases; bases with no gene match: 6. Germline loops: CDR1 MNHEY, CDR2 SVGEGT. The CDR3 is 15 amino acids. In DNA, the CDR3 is TGTGCCAGCAGCATCGATAGCGGGAGCTCCTACGAGCAGTACTTC. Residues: CASSIDSGSSYEQYF.

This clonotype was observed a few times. The CDR3: CASTDSEGAGNEQFF. CDR3 DNA sequence: TGTGCCAGCACAGACTCCGAGGGGGCCGGCAATGAGCAGTTCTTC. The rearrangement uses TRBV21-1 and TRBJ2-1; the D call in the table, TRBD1, was not verified against the DNA. TRBV21-1 is deemed a pseudogene. The CDR3 sequence is 15 residues long.

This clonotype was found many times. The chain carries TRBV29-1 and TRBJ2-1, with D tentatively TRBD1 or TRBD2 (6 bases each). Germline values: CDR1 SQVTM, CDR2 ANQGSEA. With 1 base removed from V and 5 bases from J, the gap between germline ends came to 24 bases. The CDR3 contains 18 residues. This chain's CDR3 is CSVEVLSARGPYDNEQFF. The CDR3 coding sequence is TGCAGCGTTGAAGTCCTTTCGGCCCGGGGGCCATACGACAATGAGCAGTTCTTC.

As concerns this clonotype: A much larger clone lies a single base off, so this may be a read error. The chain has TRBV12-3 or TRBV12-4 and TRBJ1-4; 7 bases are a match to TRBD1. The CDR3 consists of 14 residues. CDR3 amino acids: CASSLMTGNERLFF. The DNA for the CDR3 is TGTGCCAGCAGTTTAATGACAGGGAATGAAAGACTGTTTTTT.

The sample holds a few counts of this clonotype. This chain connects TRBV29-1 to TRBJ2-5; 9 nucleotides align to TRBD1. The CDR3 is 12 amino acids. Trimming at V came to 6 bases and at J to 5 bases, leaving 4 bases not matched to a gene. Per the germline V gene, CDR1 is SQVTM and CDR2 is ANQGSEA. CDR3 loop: CSVSGTGETQYF. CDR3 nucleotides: TGCAGCGTGTCCGGGACAGGGGAGACCCAGTACTTC.